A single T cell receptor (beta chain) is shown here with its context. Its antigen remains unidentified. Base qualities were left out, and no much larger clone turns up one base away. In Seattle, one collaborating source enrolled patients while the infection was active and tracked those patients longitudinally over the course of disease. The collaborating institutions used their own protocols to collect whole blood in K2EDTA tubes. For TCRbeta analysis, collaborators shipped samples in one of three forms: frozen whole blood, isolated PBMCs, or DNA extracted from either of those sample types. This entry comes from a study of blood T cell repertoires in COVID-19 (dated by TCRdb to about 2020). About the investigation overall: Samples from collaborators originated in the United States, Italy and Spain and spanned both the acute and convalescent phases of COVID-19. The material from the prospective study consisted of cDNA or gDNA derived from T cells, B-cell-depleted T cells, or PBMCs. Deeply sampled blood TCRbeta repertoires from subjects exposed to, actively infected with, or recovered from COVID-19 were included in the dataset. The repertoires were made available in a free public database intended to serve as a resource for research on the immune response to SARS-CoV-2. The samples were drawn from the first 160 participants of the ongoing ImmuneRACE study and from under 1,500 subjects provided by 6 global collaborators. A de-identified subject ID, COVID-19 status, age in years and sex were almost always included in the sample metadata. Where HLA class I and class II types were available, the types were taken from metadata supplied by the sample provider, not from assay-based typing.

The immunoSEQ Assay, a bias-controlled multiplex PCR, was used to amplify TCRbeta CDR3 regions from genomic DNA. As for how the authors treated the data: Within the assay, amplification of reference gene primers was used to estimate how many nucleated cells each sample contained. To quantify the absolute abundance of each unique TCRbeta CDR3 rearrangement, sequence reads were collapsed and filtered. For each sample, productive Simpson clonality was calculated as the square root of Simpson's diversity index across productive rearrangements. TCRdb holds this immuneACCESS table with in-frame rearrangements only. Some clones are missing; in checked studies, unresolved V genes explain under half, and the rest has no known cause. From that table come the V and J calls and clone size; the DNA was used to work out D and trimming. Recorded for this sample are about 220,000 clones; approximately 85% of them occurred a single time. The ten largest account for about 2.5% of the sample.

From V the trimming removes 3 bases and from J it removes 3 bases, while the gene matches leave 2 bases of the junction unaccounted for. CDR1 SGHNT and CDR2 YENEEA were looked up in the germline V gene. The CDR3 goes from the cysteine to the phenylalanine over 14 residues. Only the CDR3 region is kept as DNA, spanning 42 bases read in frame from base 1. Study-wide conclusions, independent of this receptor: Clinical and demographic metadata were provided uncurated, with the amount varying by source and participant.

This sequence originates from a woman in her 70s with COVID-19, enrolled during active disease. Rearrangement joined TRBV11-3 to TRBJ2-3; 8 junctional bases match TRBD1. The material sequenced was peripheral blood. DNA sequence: TGTGCCAGCAGCTTTGGACAGGGAACAGATACGCAGTATTTT. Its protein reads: CASSFGQGTDTQYF.